This TCR beta chain derives from a study of CD8+ T cells in alopecia areata. General study points: The study found TCR sharing across patients less clear than in mice, possibly for HLA reasons. In lesional scalp, particularly from alopecia totalis/universalis, clonality was higher than in normal scalp.

PBMCs provided sorted CD4+ and CD8+ T cells. Reverse transcription of extracted RNA yielded cDNA, which provided the sequencing template. Sequencing used immunoSEQ multiplex PCR; TCRdb keeps in-frame clones, though not all of them. This table has 100,000 to 120,000 clones, around 55% appearing once. This clone came up a few times. Antigen unknown. Germline V gene data show CDR1 as LNHNV and CDR2 as YYDKDF (reference sequence). Trimming removed 3 bases at V and 7 bases at J, with 4 bases between. The CDR3 has 12 amino acids. The chain combines TRBV15 with TRBJ1-6; D gene ambiguous. Material: CD8+ T cells sorted from blood. This TCR was sampled from a human donor in good health. The CDR3: CATSSENSPLHF. As DNA, the CDR3 is TGTGCCACCAGCAGTGAGAATTCACCCCTCCACTTT.